The clone carrying this TCR beta chain was picked up a small number of times. Only in-frame clones appear in the TCRdb table, and some are missing; sequencing was by immunoSEQ multiplex PCR. In the table there are fewer than 40,000 clones, approximately 93% of which are singletons. The sample belongs to a study of PD-L1 blockade in urothelial cancer. Study details: Each patient had 0 to 3 earlier chemotherapy regimens.

Stated time point: pretreatment peripheral blood. V was pared by 2 bases and J by 6 bases, with 13 bases between. CDR3 length equals 14 residues. Germline lookup yields CDR1 SGHTA and CDR2 FQGNSA. This sequence was found in a woman aged 55-70 years with urothelial cancer. This rearrangement joins TRBV7-2 to TRBJ2-5; TRBD1 might be the D (5 bases). The sequencing used PBMCs, collected around atezolizumab (anti-PD-L1) treatment. CDR3 DNA: TGTGCCAGCAGCTTATTGGCAGGACAAAAGACCCAGTACTTC. The encoded protein is CASSLLAGQKTQYF.